Sequencing of this TCR beta chain was carried out in a study of blood T cell repertoires in COVID-19. Study details: Samples representing acute and convalescent COVID-19 were sourced from the United States, Italy and Spain. The analysed material was cDNA or gDNA that came from T cells, B-cell-depleted T cells, or PBMCs.

CDR3 length equals 17 residues. In germline, CDR1 is ENHRY, CDR2 SYGVKD. With 7 bases clipped from V and 3 bases from J, the junction kept 9 bases outside the gene matches. Original analysis: Reference gene primer amplification yielded estimated nucleated cell counts. Sequenced by immunoSEQ multiplex PCR; TCRdb stores in-frame clones only, minus some. Clone size and the V and J calls come from that table; the DNA yielded D and trimming. The sample records approximately 120,000 clones, roughly 90% being singletons. Sequencing was performed on peripheral blood. The receptor was isolated from an elderly woman with acute or convalescent COVID-19. The genes are TRBV10-3 and TRBJ2-3; TRBD2 matches 14 bases. For the CDR3, the DNA is TGTGCCATCACTGCGACTAGCGGGGGGGCTGGGACAGATACGCAGTATTTT. Its translation is CAITATSGGAGTDTQYF.